Sequencing of this TCR beta chain was carried out in a study of cytomegalovirus exposure and HLA in healthy donors. Concerning this clone itself: Its specificity is not known.

Findings and limits, study-wide: With further analysis later on, most CMV-associated TCR beta chains appeared HLA-restricted. A later analysis showed HLA-associated TCR beta chains outstripping equally common others in clonal expansion.

There are 16 residues in the CDR3. Germline assignment: CDR1 MNHNS and CDR2 SASEGT. The V end was cut by 0 bases, the J end by 0 bases, with 11 bases between. Both 60 Vbeta primers and 13 Jbeta primers went into the PCR. TCRdb's table, derived via immunoSEQ multiplex PCR, lists solely in-frame clones and lacks some. Of fewer than 200,000 clones in the sample, over 75% were seen once. The chain employs TRBV6-1 and TRBJ1-2; a weak D match, TRBD1 (5 bases). This sequence originates from a man between 60 and 70 years old in good health and CMV-seronegative. Material for sequencing was PBMCs. The CDR3 region has the DNA TGTGCCAGCAGTGAAGCGGTGGGGGAGGCTAACTATGGCTACACCTTC. This gives the protein CASSEAVGEANYGYTF.